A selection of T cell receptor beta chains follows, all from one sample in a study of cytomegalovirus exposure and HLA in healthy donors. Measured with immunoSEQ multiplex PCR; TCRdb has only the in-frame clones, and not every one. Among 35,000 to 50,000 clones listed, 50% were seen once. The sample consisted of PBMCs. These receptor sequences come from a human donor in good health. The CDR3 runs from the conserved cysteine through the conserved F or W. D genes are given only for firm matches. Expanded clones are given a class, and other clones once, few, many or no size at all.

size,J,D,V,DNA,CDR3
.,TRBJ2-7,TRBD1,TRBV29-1,TGCAGCGTGGGACAGTCCTACGAGCAGTACTTC,CSVGQSYEQYF
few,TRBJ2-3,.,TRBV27,TGTGCCAGCAGTTTATGGGGGAGGCAAGTCACAGATACGCAGTATTTT,CASSLWGRQVTDTQYF
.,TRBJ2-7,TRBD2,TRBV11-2,TGTGCCAGCAGCTTTCCCCCGGGACTAGCCTACGAGCAGTACTTC,CASSFPPGLAYEQYF
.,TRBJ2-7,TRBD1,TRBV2,TGTGCCAGCAGTTCCGGGACAGCAAGTCTTACCTACGAGCAGTACTTC,CASSSGTASLTYEQYF
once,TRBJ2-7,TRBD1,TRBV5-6,TGTGCCAGCAGCTGGGGACAGGGGGCGTACGAGCAGTACTTC,CASSWGQGAYEQYF
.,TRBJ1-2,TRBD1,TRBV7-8,TGTGCCAGCAGCTCGACAGGGATCAGATTTAACTATGGCTACACCTTC,CASSSTGIRFNYGYTF
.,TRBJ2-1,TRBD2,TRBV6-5,TGTGCCAGCAGCCCAGGAGGACTAGCCCGGGGTATACAGTTCTTC,CASSPGGLARGIQFF
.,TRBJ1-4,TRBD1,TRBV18,TGTGCCAGCTCAACCTATACCGGGACAGGCGTTGAAAAACTGTTTTTT,CASSTYTGTGVEKLFF
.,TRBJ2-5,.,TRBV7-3,TGTGCCAGCAGCTTAAGTACTGGAGAGACCCAGTACTTC,CASSLSTGETQYF
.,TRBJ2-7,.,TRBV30,TGTGCCTGGAAAGGGGCAAGCTACGAGCAGTACTTC,CAWKGASYEQYF
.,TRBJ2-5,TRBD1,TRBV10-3,TGTGCCATCAGGGGACAGGCGGAGACCCAGTACTTC,CAIRGQAETQYF
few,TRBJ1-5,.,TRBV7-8,TGTGCCAGCAGCCGAGGACAGAATCGCAATCAGCCCCAGCATTTT,CASSRGQNRNQPQHF
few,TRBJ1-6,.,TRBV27,TGTGCCAGCAGTTTATCCCGGGGGAGAGGTAATTCACCCCTCCACTTT,CASSLSRGRGNSPLHF
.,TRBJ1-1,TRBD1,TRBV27,TGTGCCAGCAGTCCACCCCGGACAGGGCTAACTGAAGCTTTCTTT,CASSPPRTGLTEAFF
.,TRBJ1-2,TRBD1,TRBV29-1,TGCAGCGCCGTGACAGGGGAGGGCTACACCTTC,CSAVTGEGYTF
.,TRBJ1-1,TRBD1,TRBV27,TGTGCCAGCAGTTATAGCAGGGGGGTCAACACTGAAGCTTTCTTT,CASSYSRGVNTEAFF
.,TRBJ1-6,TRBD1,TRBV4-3,TGCGCCAGCAGCCCCGAGACAGGGGGCGACTCACCCCTCCACTTT,CASSPETGGDSPLHF
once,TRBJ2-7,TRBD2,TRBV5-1,TGCGCCAGCAGCCGCACTAGCGGGGGGGACTACGAGCAGTACTTC,CASSRTSGGDYEQYF
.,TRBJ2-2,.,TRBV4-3,TGCGCCAGCAGCCAAGATGTCCGGGTCGCGAACACCGGGGAGCTGTTTTTT,CASSQDVRVANTGELFF
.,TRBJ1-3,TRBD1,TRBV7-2,TGTGCCAGCAGCTCGCCGACAGGGTCGGTGTCTGGAAACACCATATATTTT,CASSSPTGSVSGNTIYF
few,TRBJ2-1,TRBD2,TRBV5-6,TGTGCCAGCAGCTTGGCTAGCGGGAAGGGTAATGAGCAGTTCTTC,CASSLASGKGNEQFF
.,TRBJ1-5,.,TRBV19,TGTGCCAGTAGTATACAGTTCAATCAGCCCCAGCATTTT,CASSIQFNQPQHF
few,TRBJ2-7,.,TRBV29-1,TGCAGCGTCTACTCAGTCGGGACATACGAGCAGTACTTC,CSVYSVGTYEQYF
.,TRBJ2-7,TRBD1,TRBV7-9,TGTGCCAGCAGCCTGAGCAGGGACAGGGGAAACGAGCAGTACTTC,CASSLSRDRGNEQYF
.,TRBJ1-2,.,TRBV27,TGTGCCAGCAGTCCATGGACGTCCGGGAGCTATGGCTACACCTTC,CASSPWTSGSYGYTF
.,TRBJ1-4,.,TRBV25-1,TGTGCCAGCAGTGACCCTCGACAGGCGTTTAATGAAAAACTGTTTTTT,CASSDPRQAFNEKLFF
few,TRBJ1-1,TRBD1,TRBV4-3,TGCGCCAGCAGCCCATCCCTCAACAGGGGCGTCACTGAAGCTTTCTTT,CASSPSLNRGVTEAFF
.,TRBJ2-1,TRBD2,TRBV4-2,TGTGCCAGCAGCCAAGATTTTGCGGGGGGGGCGGTGGATGAGCAGTTCTTC,CASSQDFAGGAVDEQFF
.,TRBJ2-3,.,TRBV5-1,TGCGCCAGCAGCCCATCTAACGCGGGAGATACGCAGTATTTT,CASSPSNAGDTQYF
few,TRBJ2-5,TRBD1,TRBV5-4,TGTGCCAGCAGCGCGGACAGGTACCAAGAGACCCAGTACTTC,CASSADRYQETQYF
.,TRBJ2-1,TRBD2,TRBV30,TGTGCCTGGAGTGCAGGGACTAGCGGGAGGAATGAGCAGTTCTTC,CAWSAGTSGRNEQFF
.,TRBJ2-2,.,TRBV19,TGTGCCAGTAGGACCGGACAGAACACCGGGGAGCTGTTTTTT,CASRTGQNTGELFF
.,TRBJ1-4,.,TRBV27,TGTGCCAGCAGTCGGTCGCCGCGTCCAACTAATGAAAAACTGTTTTTT,CASSRSPRPTNEKLFF
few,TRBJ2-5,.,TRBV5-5,TGTGCCAGCAGCTTGTTGAGAATCCAAGAGACCCAGTACTTC,CASSLLRIQETQYF
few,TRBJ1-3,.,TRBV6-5,TGTGCCACCCTAAGCTCTGGAAACACCATATATTTT,CATLSSGNTIYF
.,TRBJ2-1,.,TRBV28,TGTGCCAGCTCTAACATGGACTACTCCTACAATGAGCAGTTCTTC,CASSNMDYSYNEQFF
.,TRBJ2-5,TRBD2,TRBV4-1,TGCGCCAGCAGCCAAGGCCTTATCGGGGGGGCACAAGAGACCCAGTACTTC,CASSQGLIGGAQETQYF
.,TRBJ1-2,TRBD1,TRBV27,TGTGCCAGCAGTCTCCTAAATCGACAGGGGGCTAACTATGGCTACACCTTC,CASSLLNRQGANYGYTF
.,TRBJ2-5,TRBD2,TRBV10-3,TGTGCCATCAGCCGACCGACTAGCGGGCAAGAGACCCAGTACTTC,CAISRPTSGQETQYF
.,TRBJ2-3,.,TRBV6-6,TGTGCCAGCAGTTACCCGACAGTATTGGGCACAGATACGCAGTATTTT,CASSYPTVLGTDTQYF
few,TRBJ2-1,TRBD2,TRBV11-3,TGTGCCAGCAGCTTAGGCGGGACTAGCGTCAATGAGCAGTTCTTC,CASSLGGTSVNEQFF
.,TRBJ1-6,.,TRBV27,TGTGCCAGCAGTTTAGAGCTTGGAGCACCCCTCCACTTT,CASSLELGAPLHF
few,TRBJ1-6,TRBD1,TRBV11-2,TGTGCCAGCACTGGACAGGGGGCGAATTCACCCCTCCACTTT,CASTGQGANSPLHF
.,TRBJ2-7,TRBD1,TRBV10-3,TGTGCCATCAGTGGACAAGGGGGCGACGAGCAGTACTTC,CAISGQGGDEQYF
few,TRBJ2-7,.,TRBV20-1,TGCAGTCGGGGTGACTCCTACGAGCAGTACTTC,CSRGDSYEQYF
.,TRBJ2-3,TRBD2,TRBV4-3,TGCGCCAGCAGCCAAGCAGGGACTAGCGGGGGTCGGGATACGCAGTATTTT,CASSQAGTSGGRDTQYF
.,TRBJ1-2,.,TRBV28,TGTGCCACCCTAAGGGAGCGCGCTGGCTACACCTTC,CATLRERAGYTF
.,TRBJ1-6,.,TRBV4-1,TGCGCCAGCAGCCAAGATCTCTCCTATAATTCACCCCTCCACTTT,CASSQDLSYNSPLHF
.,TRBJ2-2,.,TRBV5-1,TGCGCCAGCTCCTTACAAGGGGATAACACCGGGGAGCTGTTTTTT,CASSLQGDNTGELFF
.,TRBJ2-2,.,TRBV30,TGTGCCTGGACTAAGGGAGTTGGCACCGGGGAGCTGTTTTTT,CAWTKGVGTGELFF
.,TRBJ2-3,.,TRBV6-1,TGTGCCAGCAGGGCCCCTGGCGGATTCACAGATACGCAGTATTTT,CASRAPGGFTDTQYF
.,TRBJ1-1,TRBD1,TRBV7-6,TGTGCCAGCAGCGACGTGGACAGGGAGGGTAGAGCTTTCTTT,CASSDVDREGRAFF
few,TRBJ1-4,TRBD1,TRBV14,TGTGCCAGCAGCCACTCTGGGGACAGGGGGATAAAAAAACTGTTTTTT,CASSHSGDRGIKKLFF
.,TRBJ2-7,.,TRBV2,TGTGCCAGCAGTGATGTCACCTACGAGCAGTACTTC,CASSDVTYEQYF
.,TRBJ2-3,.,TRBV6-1,TGTGCCAGCAGTGGACAGGAAAGGGGTCCAGATACGCAGTATTTT,CASSGQERGPDTQYF
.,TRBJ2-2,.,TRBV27,TGTGCCAGCAGCCCCACCCAGGCGAACACCGGGGAGCTGTTTTTT,CASSPTQANTGELFF